The subject of this entry is one TCR beta chain. Its antigen is currently unknown. Researchers ran the PCR with 60 Vbeta and 13 Jbeta primers. The assay was immunoSEQ multiplex PCR, and TCRdb's table has in-frame clones only and misses some. The table includes 90,000 to 100,000 clones, around 81% detected once. The ends were cut back, 3 bases at V and 6 bases at J, with 9 bases in the middle. CDR3 size: 12 residues. Looked up from germline, CDR1 is MGHDK and CDR2 is SYGVNS. These data are taken from a study of cytomegalovirus exposure and HLA in healthy donors. Notes on the study in general: Both high specificity and high sensitivity reportedly marked the classifier's diagnosis of cytomegalovirus status. A later analysis linked a missense variant in DCLRE1C to the trimming of TCR beta V and J genes. Among the sequence variants, a highly shared cluster was likely an artifact of sequencing. Productive status was seen about 87% or about 30% of the time for most TCR beta V segments in an earlier analysis.

The sample taken for sequencing was PBMCs. The source is a man between 18 and 35 years old in good health and CMV-seronegative. This rearrangement joins TRBV25-1 to TRBJ2-7; D gene uncertain. This chain's CDR3 is CASSDRWSEQYF. The CDR3 DNA reads TGTGCCAGCAGTGATCGTTGGAGCGAGCAGTACTTC.